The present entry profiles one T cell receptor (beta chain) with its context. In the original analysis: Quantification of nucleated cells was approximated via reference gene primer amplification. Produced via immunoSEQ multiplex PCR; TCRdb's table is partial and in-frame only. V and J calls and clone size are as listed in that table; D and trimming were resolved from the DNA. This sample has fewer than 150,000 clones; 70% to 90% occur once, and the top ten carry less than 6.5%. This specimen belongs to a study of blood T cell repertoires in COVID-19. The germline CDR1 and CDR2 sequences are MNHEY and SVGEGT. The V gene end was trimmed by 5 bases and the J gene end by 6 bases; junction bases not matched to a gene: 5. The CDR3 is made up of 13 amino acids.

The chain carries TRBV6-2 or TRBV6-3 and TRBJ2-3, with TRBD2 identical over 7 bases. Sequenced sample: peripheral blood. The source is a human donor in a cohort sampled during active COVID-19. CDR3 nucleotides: TGTGCCAGCAGTGTAGCGGGTTTTGATACGCAGTATTTT. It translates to CASSVAGFDTQYF.